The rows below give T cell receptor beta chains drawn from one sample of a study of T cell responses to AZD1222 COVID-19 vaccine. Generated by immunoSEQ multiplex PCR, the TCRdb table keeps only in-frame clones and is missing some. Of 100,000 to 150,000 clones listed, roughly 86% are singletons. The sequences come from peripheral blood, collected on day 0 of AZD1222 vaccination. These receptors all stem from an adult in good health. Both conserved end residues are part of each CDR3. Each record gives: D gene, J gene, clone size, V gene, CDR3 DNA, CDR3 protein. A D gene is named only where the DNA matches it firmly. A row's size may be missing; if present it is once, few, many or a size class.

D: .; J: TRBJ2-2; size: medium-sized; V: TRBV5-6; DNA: TGTGCCAGCAGCTTGGGGGAGGAGGCCGGGGAGCTGTTTTTT; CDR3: CASSLGEEAGELFF
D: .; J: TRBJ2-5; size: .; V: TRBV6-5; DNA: TGTGCCAGCAGGATAGCAGGGTTTTACCAAGAGACCCAGTACTTC; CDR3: CASRIAGFYQETQYF
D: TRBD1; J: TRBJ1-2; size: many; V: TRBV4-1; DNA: TGCGCCAGCAGCCAAGAAGAAACAGGGGCCGCCCGGCGGGGCTACACCTTC; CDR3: CASSQEETGAARRGYTF
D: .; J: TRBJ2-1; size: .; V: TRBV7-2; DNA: TGTGCCAGCAGCTTAGTAGTCGGGAAATTTGATGAGCAGTTCTTC; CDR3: CASSLVVGKFDEQFF
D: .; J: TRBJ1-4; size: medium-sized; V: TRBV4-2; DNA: TGTGCCAGCAGCCAAGTGTCGGGATTAGTCACTAATGAAAAACTGTTTTTT; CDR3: CASSQVSGLVTNEKLFF
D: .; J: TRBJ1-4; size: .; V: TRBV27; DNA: TGTGCCAGCAGTTCGCAGACGAGGGAAAAACTGTTTTTT; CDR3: CASSSQTREKLFF
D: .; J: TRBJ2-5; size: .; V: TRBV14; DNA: TGTGCCAGCAGCCACGAAGCTGAGACCCAGTACTTC; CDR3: CASSHEAETQYF
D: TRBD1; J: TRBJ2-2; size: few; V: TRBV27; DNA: TGTGCCAGCAGTTTTCCCGGCGGACAGGGGGCGTCCGGGGAGCTGTTTTTT; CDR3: CASSFPGGQGASGELFF
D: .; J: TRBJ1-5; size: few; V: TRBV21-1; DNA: TGTGCCAGCCCCCCGGGCGGGGCAAAGGGGAAGCCCCAGCATTTT; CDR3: CASPPGGAKGKPQHF
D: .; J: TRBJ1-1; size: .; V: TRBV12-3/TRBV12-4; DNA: TGTGCCAGCAGCACCGGGAGGTCCACTGAAGCTTTCTTT; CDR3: CASSTGRSTEAFF
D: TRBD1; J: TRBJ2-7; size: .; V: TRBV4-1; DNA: TGCGCCAGCAGCCAAGACCCGGGACAGGGGGCAGTCGAGCAGTACTTC; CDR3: CASSQDPGQGAVEQYF
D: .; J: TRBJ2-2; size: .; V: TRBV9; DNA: TGTGCCAGCAGCGTAGTAGACACCGGGGAGCTGTTTTTT; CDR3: CASSVVDTGELFF
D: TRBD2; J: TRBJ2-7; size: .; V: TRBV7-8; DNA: TGTGCCAGCAGCCCTAGGACTAGCGGGGGGCCCAACTCCTACGAGCAGTACTTC; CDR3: CASSPRTSGGPNSYEQYF
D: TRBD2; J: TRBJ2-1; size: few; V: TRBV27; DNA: TGTGCCAGCAGTCCCCGTCAGACTAGCGGGGTCTACAATGAGCAGTTCTTC; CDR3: CASSPRQTSGVYNEQFF
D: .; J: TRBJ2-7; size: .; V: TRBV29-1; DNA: TGCAGCGTTGAAACCCGCTTTGGAGGGGAGCAGTACTTC; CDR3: CSVETRFGGEQYF
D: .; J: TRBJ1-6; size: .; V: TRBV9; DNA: TGTGCCAGCAGCGTAGGCAGGGGCCGTTCACCCCTCCACTTT; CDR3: CASSVGRGRSPLHF
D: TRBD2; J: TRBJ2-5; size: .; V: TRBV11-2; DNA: TGTGCCAGCAGCTTAGGTAGCGGGCTAACCCAAGAGACCCAGTACTTC; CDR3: CASSLGSGLTQETQYF
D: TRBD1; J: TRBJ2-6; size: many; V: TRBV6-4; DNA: TGTGCCAGCAGTGACTCAGGGGGCGCTGGGGCCAACGTCCTGACTTTC; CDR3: CASSDSGGAGANVLTF
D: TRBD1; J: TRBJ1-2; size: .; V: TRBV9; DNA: TGTGCCAGCAGCGAGACGCCGATTCCGGGACAGGGATTAGGTGGCTACACCTTC; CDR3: CASSETPIPGQGLGGYTF
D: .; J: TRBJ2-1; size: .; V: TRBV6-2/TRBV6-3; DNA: TGTGCCAGCAGTCCATACAATGAGCAGTTCTTC; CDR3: CASSPYNEQFF
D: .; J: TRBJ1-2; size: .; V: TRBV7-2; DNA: TGTGCCAGCAGCTTGACCTCCTCTAACTATGGCTACACCTTC; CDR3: CASSLTSSNYGYTF
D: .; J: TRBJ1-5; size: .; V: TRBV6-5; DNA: TGTGCCAGCAGTTACTCGGGCGTGGGTCCCCATCAGCCCCAGCATTTT; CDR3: CASSYSGVGPHQPQHF
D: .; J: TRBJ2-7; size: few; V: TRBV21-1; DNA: TGTGCCAGCAGCACAGTTATAGGACACCACTCGAGTGAGCAGTACTTC; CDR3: CASSTVIGHHSSEQYF
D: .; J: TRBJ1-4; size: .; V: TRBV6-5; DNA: TGTGCCAGCCGGCCCCCCGGCTCAACTAATGAAAAACTGTTTTTT; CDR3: CASRPPGSTNEKLFF
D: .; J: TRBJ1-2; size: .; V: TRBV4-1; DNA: TGCGCCAGCAACACCCGGGCCGGGGGGAACTATGGCTACACCTTC; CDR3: CASNTRAGGNYGYTF
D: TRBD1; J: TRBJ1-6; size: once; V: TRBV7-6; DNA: TGTGCCAGCAGATCTGGACAGGGGTATAATTCACCCCTCCACTTT; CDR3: CASRSGQGYNSPLHF
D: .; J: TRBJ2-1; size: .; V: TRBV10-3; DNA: TGTGCCATCAGTTCCGGGACAGGGGGCGAGCAGACTAGCGGGAGTGGGTACAATGAGCAGTTCTTC; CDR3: CAISSGTGGEQTSGSGYNEQFF
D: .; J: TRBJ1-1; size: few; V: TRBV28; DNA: TGTGCCAGCAGTTTCCCCTTGAACACTGAAGCTTTCTTT; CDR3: CASSFPLNTEAFF
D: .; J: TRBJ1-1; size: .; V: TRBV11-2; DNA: TGTGCCAGCAGCTTAACAGGGACGAACACTGAAGCTTTCTTT; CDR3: CASSLTGTNTEAFF
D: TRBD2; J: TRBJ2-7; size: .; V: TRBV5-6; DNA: TGTGCCAGCAGCCAGACTAGCGGGGCCGCCTACGAGCAGTACTTC; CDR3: CASSQTSGAAYEQYF
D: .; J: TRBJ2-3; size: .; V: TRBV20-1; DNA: TGCAGTGCTAGTGTCCCCCAGGGTACAGATACGCAGTATTTT; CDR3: CSASVPQGTDTQYF
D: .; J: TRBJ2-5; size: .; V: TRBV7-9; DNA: TGTGCCAGCATTGGCCTCACCACCCAGGAGACCCAGTACTTC; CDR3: CASIGLTTQETQYF
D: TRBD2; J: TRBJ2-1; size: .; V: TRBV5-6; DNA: TGTGTCAGAATAAGGGTCGATTTGGCTAGCGGGAGGAGGAACAATGAGCAGTTCTTC; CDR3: CVRIRVDLASGRRNNEQFF
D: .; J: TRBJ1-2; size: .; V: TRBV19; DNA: TGTGCCAGTACCCCTTGGGGGGGGACCGTTAGAGCTAACTATGGCTACACCTTC; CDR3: CASTPWGGTVRANYGYTF
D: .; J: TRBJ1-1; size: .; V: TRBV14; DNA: TGTGCCAGCAGCCATTTGGAGGGAGGAGCTTTCTTT; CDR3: CASSHLEGGAFF
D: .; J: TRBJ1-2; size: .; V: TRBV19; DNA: TGTGCCAGTAGTATAGGGGACTATGGCTACACCTTC; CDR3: CASSIGDYGYTF
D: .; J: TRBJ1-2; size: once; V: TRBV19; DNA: TGTGCCACCCGCGGGGCCGGCGGCAGGGCTAACTATGGCTACACCTTC; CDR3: CATRGAGGRANYGYTF
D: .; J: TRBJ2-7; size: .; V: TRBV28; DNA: TGTGCCAGCACCTCTTTAGGGGCAGGTCGCTCCTACGAGCAGTACTTC; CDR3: CASTSLGAGRSYEQYF
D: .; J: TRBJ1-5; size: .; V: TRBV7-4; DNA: TGTGCCAGCAGCTCCCCCCGGGACACACTTAGCAATCAGCCCCAGCATTTT; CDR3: CASSSPRDTLSNQPQHF
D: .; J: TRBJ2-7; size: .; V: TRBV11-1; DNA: TGTGCCAGCAGCTTAGCAGGACTCTACGAGCAGTACTTC; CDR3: CASSLAGLYEQYF